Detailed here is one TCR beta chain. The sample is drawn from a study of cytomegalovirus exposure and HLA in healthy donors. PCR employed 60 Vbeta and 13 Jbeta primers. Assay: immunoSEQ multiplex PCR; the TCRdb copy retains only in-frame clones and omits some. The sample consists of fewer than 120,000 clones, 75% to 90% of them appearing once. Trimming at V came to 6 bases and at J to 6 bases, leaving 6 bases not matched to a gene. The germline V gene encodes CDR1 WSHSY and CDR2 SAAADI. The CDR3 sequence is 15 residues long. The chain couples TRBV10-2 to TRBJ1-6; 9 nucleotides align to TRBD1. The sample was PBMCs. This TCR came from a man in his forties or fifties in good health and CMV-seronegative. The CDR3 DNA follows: TGCGCCAGCAGAACGGGACAGGGACTTAATTCACCCCTCCACTTT. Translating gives CASRTGQGLNSPLHF.